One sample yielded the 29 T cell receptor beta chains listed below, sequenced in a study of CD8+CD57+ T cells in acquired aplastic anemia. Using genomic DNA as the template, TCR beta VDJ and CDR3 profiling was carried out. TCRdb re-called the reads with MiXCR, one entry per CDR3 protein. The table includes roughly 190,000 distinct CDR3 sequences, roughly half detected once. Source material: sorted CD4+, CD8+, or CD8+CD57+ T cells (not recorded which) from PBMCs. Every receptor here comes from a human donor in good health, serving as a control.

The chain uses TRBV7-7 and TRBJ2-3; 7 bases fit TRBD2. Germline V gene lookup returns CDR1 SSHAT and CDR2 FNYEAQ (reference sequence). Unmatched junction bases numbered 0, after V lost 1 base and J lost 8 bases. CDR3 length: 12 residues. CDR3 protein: CASSLGEGTQYF. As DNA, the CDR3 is TGTGCCAGCAGCTTAGGGGAGGGTACGCAGTATTTT.

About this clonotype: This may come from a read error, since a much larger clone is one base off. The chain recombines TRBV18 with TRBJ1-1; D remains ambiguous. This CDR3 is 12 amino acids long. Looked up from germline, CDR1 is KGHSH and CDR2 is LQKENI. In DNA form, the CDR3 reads TGTGCCAGCCCACCCCGGGGCACTGAAGCTTTCTTT. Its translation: CASPPRGTEAFF.

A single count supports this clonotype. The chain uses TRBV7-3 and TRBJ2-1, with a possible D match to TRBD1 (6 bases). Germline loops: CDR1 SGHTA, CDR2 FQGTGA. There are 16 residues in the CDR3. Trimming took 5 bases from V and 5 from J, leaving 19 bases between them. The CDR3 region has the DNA TGTGCCAGCAGCCAAGGATCCAGGGGTGGGAACAATGAGCAGTTCTTC. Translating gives CASSQGSRGGNNEQFF.

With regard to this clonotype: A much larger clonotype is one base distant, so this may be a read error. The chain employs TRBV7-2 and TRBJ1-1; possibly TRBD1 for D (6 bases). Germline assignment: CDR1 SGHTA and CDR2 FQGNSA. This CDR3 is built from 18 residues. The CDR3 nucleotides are TGTGCCAGCAGCCTAGGCGGGGTTTTTGGGGGCTTGAACATTGAAGCTTTCTTT. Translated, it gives CASSLGGVFGGLNIEAFF. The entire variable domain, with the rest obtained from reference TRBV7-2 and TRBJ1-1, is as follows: GAGVSQSPSNKVTEKGKDVELRCDPISGHTALYWYRQSLGQGLEFLIYFQGNSAPDKSGLPSDRFSAERTGGSVSTLTIQRTQQEDSAVYLCASSLGGVFGGLNIEAFFGQGTRLTVV.

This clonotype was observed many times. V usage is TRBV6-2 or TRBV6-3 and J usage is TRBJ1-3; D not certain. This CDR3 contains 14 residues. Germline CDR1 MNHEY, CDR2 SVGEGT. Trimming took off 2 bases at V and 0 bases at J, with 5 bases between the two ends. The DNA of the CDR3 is TGTGCCAGCAGTTACGGTGGCTCTGGAAACACCATATATTTT. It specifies CASSYGGSGNTIYF.

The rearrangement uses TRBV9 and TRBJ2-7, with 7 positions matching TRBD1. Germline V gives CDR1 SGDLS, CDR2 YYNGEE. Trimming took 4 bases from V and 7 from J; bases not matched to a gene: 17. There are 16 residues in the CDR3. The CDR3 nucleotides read TGTGCCAGCAGCTCTGAGACCGGGACAGAAACGGGTGAGCAGTACTTC. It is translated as CASSSETGTETGEQYF.

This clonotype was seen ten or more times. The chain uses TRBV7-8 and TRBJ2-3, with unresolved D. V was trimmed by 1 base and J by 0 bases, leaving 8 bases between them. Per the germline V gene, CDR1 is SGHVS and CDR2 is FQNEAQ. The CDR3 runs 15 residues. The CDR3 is CASSLGDTSTDTQYF. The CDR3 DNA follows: TGTGCCAGCAGCTTAGGGGATACTAGCACAGATACGCAGTATTTT.

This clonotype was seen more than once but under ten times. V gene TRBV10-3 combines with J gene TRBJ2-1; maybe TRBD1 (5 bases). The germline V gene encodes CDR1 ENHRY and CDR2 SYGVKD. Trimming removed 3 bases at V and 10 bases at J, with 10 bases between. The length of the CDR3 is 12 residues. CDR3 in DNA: TGTGCCATCAGTGATCCCAACAGGGAGCAGTTCTTC. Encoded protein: CAISDPNREQFF.

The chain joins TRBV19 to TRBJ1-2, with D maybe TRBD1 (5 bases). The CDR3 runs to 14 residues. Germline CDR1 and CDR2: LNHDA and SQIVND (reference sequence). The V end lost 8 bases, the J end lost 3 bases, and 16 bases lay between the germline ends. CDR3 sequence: CASGVGDGHYGYTF. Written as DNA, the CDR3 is TGTGCCAGTGGGGTGGGGGACGGCCACTATGGCTACACCTTC.

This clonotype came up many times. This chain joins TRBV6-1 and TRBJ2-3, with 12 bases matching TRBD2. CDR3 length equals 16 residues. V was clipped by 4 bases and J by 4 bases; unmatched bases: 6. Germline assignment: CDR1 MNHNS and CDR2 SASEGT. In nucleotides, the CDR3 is TGTGCCAGCAGTGTCCTAGCGGGGGGGTCAGCAGATACGCAGTATTTT. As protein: CASSVLAGGSADTQYF.

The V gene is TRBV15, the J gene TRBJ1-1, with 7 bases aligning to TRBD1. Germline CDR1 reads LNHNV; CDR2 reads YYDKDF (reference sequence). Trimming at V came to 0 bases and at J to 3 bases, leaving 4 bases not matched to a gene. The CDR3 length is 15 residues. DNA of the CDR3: TGTGCCACCAGCAGAGAGGACAGGTTGGACACTGAAGCTTTCTTT. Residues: CATSREDRLDTEAFF.

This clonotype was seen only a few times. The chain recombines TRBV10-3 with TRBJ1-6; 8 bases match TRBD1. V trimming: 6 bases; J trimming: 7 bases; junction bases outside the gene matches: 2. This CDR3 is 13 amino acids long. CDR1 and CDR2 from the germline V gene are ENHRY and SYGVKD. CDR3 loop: CAIRDRVNSPLHF. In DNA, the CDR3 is TGTGCCATCAGGGACAGGGTGAATTCACCCCTCCACTTT.

In nucleotides, the CDR3 is TGCAGCGTTGAAGGAACTAACTATGGCTACACCTTC. This sequence encodes CSVEGTNYGYTF. The V and J genes are TRBV29-1 and TRBJ1-2; D remains ambiguous. CDR1 SQVTM and CDR2 ANQGSEA come from the germline V gene. V dropped 1 base and J dropped 0 bases, with 3 bases sitting between them. CDR3 size: 12 residues.

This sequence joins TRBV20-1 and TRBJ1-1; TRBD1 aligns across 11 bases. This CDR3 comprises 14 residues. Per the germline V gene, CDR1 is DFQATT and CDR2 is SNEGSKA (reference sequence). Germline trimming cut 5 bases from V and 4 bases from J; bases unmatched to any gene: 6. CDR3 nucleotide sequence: TGCAGTGCTCATACCGGGACAGGGGGCACTGAAGCTTTCTTT. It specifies CSAHTGTGGTEAFF.

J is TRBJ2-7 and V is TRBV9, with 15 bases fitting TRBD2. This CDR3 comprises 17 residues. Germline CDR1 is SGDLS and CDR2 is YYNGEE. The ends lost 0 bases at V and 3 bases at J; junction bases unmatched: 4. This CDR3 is CASSVDPGLAGGYEQYF. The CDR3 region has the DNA TGTGCCAGCAGCGTAGATCCGGGACTAGCGGGGGGCTACGAGCAGTACTTC.

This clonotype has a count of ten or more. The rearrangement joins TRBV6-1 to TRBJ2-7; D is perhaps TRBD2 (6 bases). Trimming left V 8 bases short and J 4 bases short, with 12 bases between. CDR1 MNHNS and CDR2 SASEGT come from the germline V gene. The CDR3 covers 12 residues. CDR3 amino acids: CASGAGPYEQYF. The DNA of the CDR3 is TGTGCCAGCGGGGCGGGACCGTACGAGCAGTACTTC.

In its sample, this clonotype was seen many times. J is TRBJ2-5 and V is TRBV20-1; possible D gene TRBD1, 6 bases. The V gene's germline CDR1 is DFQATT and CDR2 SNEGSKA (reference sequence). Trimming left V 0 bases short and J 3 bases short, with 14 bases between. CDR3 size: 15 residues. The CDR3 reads CSARDLRQAEETQYF. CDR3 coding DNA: TGCAGTGCTAGAGATCTTAGACAGGCGGAAGAGACCCAGTACTTC.

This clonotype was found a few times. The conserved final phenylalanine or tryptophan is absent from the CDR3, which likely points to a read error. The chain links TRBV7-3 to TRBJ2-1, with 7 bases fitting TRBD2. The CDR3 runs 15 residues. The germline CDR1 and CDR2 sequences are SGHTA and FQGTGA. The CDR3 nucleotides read TGTGCCAGCAGCACGCGGGGGAGCTCCTACACTGAGCAGTTCCTC. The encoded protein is CASSTRGSSYTEQFL.

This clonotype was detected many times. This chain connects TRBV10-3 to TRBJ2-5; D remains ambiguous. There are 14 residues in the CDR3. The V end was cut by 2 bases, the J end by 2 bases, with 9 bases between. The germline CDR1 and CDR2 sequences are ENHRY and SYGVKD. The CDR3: CAISEGPKQETQYF. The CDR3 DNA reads TGTGCCATCAGTGAGGGACCGAAACAAGAGACCCAGTACTTC.

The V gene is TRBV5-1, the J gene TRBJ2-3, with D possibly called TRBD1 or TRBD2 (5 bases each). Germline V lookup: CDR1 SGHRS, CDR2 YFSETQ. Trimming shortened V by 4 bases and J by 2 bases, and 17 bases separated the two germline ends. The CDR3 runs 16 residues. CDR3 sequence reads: CASSPTGRSLTDTQYF. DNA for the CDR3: TGCGCCAGCAGCCCAACGGGGCGATCCCTCACAGATACGCAGTATTTT.

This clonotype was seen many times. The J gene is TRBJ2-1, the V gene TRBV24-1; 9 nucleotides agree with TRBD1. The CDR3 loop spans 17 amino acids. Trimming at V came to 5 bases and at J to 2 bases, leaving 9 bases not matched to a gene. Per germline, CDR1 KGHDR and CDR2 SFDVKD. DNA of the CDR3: TGTGCCACCAGTGGCTGGGGTACAGGGGGCGCCTACAATGAGCAGTTCTTC. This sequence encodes CATSGWGTGGAYNEQFF.

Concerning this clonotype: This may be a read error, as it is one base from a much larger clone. The CDR3 loop is CASSYEGDTEAFF. CDR3 nucleotides: TGTGCCAGCAGTTACGAGGGGGACACTGAAGCTTTCTTT. The chain joins TRBV6-6 to TRBJ1-1; weak D call: TRBD1 (6 bases). V gave up 2 bases and J gave up 3 bases, with 7 bases separating them. The CDR3 is 13 residues long. From germline, CDR1 is MNHNY and CDR2 SVGAGI (reference sequence).

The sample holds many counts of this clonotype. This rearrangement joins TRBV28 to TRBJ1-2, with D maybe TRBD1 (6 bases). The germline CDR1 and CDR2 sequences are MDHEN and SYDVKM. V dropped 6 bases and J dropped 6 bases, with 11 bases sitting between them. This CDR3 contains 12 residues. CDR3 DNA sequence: TGTGCCAGCAGCACACAGGGTAATGGCTACACCTTC. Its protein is CASSTQGNGYTF.

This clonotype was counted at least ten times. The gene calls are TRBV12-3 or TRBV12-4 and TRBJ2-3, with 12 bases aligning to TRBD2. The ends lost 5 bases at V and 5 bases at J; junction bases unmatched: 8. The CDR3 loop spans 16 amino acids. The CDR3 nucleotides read TGTGCCAGCAGTCTTCTTCTAGCGGGGGGGCGAGATACGCAGTATTTT. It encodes CASSLLLAGGRDTQYF.

The CDR3 region is CASSIVGVSNQPQHF. DNA for the CDR3: TGTGCCAGTAGTATTGTAGGGGTTAGCAATCAGCCCCAGCATTTT. The chain recombines TRBV19 with TRBJ1-5, with D possibly matching TRBD1 (5 bases). The CDR3 is made up of 15 amino acids. From germline, CDR1 is LNHDA and CDR2 SQIVND (reference sequence). Between the trimmed V and J ends, which lost 3 bases and 0 bases, there was a span of 9 bases.

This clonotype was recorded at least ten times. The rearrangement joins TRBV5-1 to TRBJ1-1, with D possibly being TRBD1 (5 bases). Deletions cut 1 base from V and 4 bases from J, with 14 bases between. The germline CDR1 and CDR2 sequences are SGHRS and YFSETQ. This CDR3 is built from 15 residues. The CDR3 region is CASSLQGTQSTEAFF. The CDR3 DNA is TGCGCCAGCAGCTTGCAGGGCACTCAATCCACTGAAGCTTTCTTT. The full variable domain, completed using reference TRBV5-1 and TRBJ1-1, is KAGVTQTPRYLIKTRGQQVTLSCSPISGHRSVSWYQQTPGQGLQFLFEYFSETQRNKGNFPGRFSGRQFSNSRSEMNVSTLELGDSALYLCASSLQGTQSTEAFFGQGTRLTVV.

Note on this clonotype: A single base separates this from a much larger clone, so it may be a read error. The CDR3 region is CASSVVGGYTF. The CDR3 DNA reads as TGTGCCAGCAGTGTAGTCGGTGGCTACACCTTC. The V gene is TRBV12-3 or TRBV12-4, the J gene TRBJ1-2; D gene uncertain. The CDR3 length is 11 residues. V lost 5 bases to trimming and J lost 7 bases, with 8 bases between them.

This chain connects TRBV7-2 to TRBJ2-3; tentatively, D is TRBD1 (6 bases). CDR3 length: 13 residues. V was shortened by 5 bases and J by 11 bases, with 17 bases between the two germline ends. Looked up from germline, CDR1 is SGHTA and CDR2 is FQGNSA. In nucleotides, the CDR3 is TGTGCCAGCAGCCCGAGTCGTCTGGGACAGCAGTATTTT. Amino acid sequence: CASSPSRLGQQYF.

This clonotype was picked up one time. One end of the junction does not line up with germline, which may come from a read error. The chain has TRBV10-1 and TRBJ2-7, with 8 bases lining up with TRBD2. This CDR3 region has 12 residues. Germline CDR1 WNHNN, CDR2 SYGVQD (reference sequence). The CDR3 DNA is TGTGCCATCGGGAGGGTGAGCTACGAGCAGTACTTC. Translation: CAIGRVSYEQYF.